This T cell receptor beta chain is from a study of shared clonotypes between healthy human individuals. Study-level points and caveats: Only a few donors were included, so the genetic and exposure-history diversity represented was limited.

Several immunoSEQ plates received, in even portions, the genomic DNA of each subset. The repertoire was sequenced with immunoSEQ multiplex PCR; TCRdb's copy has only in-frame clones and lacks some. The sample carries approximately 500,000 clones, almost 80% recorded once. Of note for this clone: Its antigen is currently unknown.

Sequencing used PBMCs. This receptor was obtained from a woman in her thirties or forties in good health. Some clones in this sample may be carry-over from other donors' samples.

CDR3 sequence: CASSPVPGKETQYF. CDR3 DNA sequence: TGCGCCAGCAGCCCCGTGCCTGGGAAGGAGACCCAGTACTTC. The chain recombines TRBV5-1 with TRBJ2-5; D ambiguous. Germline V gene sequence: CDR1 SGHRS, CDR2 YFSETQ. With 4 bases removed from V and 5 bases from J, the gap between germline ends came to 15 bases. The CDR3 totals 14 residues.